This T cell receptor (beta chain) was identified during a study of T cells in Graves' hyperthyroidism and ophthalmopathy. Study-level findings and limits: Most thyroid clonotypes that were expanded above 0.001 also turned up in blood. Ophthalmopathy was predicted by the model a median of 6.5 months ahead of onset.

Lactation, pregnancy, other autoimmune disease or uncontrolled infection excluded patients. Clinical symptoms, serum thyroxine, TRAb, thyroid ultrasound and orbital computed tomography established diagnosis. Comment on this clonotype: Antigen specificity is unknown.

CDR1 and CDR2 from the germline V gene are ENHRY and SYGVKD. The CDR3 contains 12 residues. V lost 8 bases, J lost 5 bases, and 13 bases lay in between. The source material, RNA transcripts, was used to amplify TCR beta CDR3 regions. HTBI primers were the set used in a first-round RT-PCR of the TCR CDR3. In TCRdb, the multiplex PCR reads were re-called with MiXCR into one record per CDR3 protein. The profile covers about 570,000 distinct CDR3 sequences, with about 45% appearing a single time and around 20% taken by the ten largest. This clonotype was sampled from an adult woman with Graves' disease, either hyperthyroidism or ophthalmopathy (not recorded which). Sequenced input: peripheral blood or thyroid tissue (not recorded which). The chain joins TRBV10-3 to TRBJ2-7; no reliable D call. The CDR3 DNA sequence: TGTGCCATCGGCCCCTTAGTCCACGAGCAGTACTTC. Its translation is CAIGPLVHEQYF.